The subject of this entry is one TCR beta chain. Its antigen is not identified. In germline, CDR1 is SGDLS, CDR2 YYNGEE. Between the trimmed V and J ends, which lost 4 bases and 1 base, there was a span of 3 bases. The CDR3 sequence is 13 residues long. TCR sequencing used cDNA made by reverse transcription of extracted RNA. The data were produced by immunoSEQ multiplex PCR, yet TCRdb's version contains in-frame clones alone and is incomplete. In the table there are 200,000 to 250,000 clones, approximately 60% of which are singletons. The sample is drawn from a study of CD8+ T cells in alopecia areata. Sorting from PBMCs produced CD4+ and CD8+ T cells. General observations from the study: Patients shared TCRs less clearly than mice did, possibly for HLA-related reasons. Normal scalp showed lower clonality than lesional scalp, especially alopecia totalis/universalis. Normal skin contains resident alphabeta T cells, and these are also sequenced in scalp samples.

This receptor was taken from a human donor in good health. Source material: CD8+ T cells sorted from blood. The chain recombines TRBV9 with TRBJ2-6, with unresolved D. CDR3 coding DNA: TGTGCCAGCAGCTCTTCTGGGGCCAACGTCCTGACTTTC. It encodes CASSSSGANVLTF. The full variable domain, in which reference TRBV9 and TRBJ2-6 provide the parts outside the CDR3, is DSGVTQTPKHLITATGQRVTLRCSPRSGDLSVYWYQQSLDQGLQFLIQYYNGEERAKGNILERFSAQQFPDLHSELNLSSLELGDSALYFCASSSSGANVLTFGAGSRLTVL.